The 4 T cell receptor beta chains reported below all come from one sample, sequenced in a study of blood T cell repertoires in COVID-19. Profiling relied on immunoSEQ multiplex PCR, and the TCRdb table lists in-frame clones only, not all of them. This table has 130,000 to 150,000 clones, 88% appearing once. The sequenced material came from peripheral blood. These TCRs come from a human donor in a cohort sampled during active COVID-19.

The rearrangement joins TRBV21-1 to TRBJ2-1; the table names TRBD1, a call not compared with the DNA. TRBV21-1 is noted as a pseudogene. CDR3 length: 15 residues. CDR3 in DNA: TGTGCCAGCAGCACAGGGGAAGCCCCCTACAATGAGCAGTTCTTC. It codes for CASSTGEAPYNEQFF.

The chain combines TRBV7-8 with TRBJ2-3, with TRBD2 as a possible D gene (6 bases). Germline CDR1 and CDR2: SGHVS and FQNEAQ. The CDR3 sequence is 13 residues long. The V and J ends lost 2 bases and 5 bases respectively, with 8 bases between them. CDR3 residues: CASSLWGVDTQYF. CDR3 sequence (DNA): TGTGCCAGCAGCTTATGGGGGGTAGATACGCAGTATTTT.

The chain has TRBV18 and TRBJ2-3; maybe TRBD1 (5 bases). The CDR3 extends over 16 amino acids. The germline V and J ends were trimmed by 2 bases and 4 bases, with 16 bases remaining between them. Germline lookup yields CDR1 KGHSH and CDR2 LQKENI. The CDR3 protein is CASSPYQGVGSDTQYF. The CDR3 DNA is TGTGCCAGCTCACCATATCAGGGTGTCGGCTCAGATACGCAGTATTTT.

In its sample, this clone was seen once. The chain has TRBV6-2 or TRBV6-3 and TRBJ2-1; 11 bases line up with TRBD2. This CDR3 region has 16 residues. J was trimmed by 2 bases and V by 4 bases; bases with no gene match: 4. CDR1 is MNHEY and CDR2 is SVGEGT in the germline V gene. CDR3 DNA sequence: TGTGCCAGCAGTTCACATAGCGGGGGGGCCTACAATGAGCAGTTCTTC. It is translated as CASSSHSGGAYNEQFF.